These 30 T cell receptor beta chains were sequenced from one sample in a study of T cells after yellow fever vaccination. TCRdb reprocessed the 5' RACE reads via MiXCR and lists one record per CDR3 protein. The profile shows approximately 350,000 distinct CDR3 sequences, roughly 10% of them singletons. Sequencing was performed on PBMCs, taken on the day of the first yellow fever vaccination. These receptors came from a man aged 18 to 29 who received the YFV17D yellow fever vaccine.

Comment on this clonotype: A much larger clone differs by one base, so this may be a read error. The rearrangement uses TRBV20-1 and TRBJ1-1; D is unresolved. V gave up 5 bases and J gave up 5 bases, with 18 bases separating them. The CDR3 has 14 residues. CDR1 is DFQATT and CDR2 is SNEGSKA in the germline V gene (reference sequence). CDR3 loop: CSAGRPFIGTEAFF. CDR3 nucleotide sequence: TGCAGTGCTGGGAGACCCTTTATAGGAACTGAAGCTTTCTTT.

This clonotype was detected a few times. This chain uses TRBV7-9 with TRBJ1-5; TRBD1 matches 9 bases. The CDR3 has 17 amino acids. V was pared by 5 bases and J by 5 bases, with 13 bases of the junction left unmatched. Germline V gives CDR1 SEHNR, CDR2 FQNEAQ (reference sequence). CDR3 bases: TGTGCCAGCAGCCCCGCACCGGGACAGGGAGGGGATCAGCCCCAGCATTTT. It is translated as CASSPAPGQGGDQPQHF.

This clonotype was observed a few times. This sequence joins TRBV3-1 and TRBJ2-2; 7 nucleotides match TRBD2. This CDR3 spans 19 amino acids. V lost 1 base, J lost 0 bases, and 11 bases stayed unmatched. Looked up from germline, CDR1 is LGHDT and CDR2 is YNNKEL (reference sequence). CDR3 DNA: TGTGCCAGCAGCCAAGTAGGGTCTAGCGGCTACGCGAACACCGGGGAGCTGTTTTTT. Its translation: CASSQVGSSGYANTGELFF.

The chain carries TRBV7-9 and TRBJ1-1; no definite D call. The V gene lost 5 bases and the J gene lost 0 bases, with 10 bases spanning the gap. The CDR3 runs to 14 residues. Germline V CDR1 and CDR2: SEHNR, FQNEAQ (reference sequence). In nucleotides, the CDR3 is TGTGCCAGCAGCCGTGTTGCCATGAACACTGAAGCTTTCTTT. It is translated as CASSRVAMNTEAFF.

This clonotype has just a few counts. The chain carries TRBV7-9 and TRBJ2-7; D possibly corresponds to TRBD2 (6 bases). V lost 5 bases, J lost 6 bases, and 17 bases lay in between. Germline CDR1 reads SEHNR; CDR2 reads FQNEAQ (reference sequence). This CDR3 contains 14 residues. CDR3 sequence: CASSSRGMGGEQYF. The DNA of the CDR3 is TGTGCCAGCAGCAGCCGGGGGATGGGCGGCGAGCAGTACTTC.

This clonotype was detected ten times or more. The chain uses TRBV2 and TRBJ2-3; D call uncertain. This CDR3 contains 12 residues. CDR1 and CDR2 (germline): SNHLY, FYNNEI. V shed 6 bases and J shed 5 bases, with 9 bases lying between them. The CDR3: CASRLFGDTQYF. The CDR3, as DNA: TGTGCCAGCAGACTATTTGGAGATACGCAGTATTTT.

This clonotype occurred many times. V gene TRBV5-1 combines with J gene TRBJ2-1; D possibly corresponds to TRBD1 (5 bases). Germline V CDR1 and CDR2: SGHRS, YFSETQ. Trimming removed 6 bases at V and 9 bases at J, with 16 bases between. The CDR3 has 13 residues. The CDR3 nucleotides are TGCGCCAGCACCGTCAATTGGGGCGGTGAGCAGTTCTTC. This sequence encodes CASTVNWGGEQFF. Supplemented by reference TRBV5-1 and TRBJ2-1, the full variable domain reads KAGVTQTPRYLIKTRGQQVTLSCSPISGHRSVSWYQQTPGQGLQFLFEYFSETQRNKGNFPGRFSGRQFSNSRSEMNVSTLELGDSALYLCASTVNWGGEQFFGPGTRLTVL.

The CDR3 region has the DNA TGCAGTGCCACGGGGGGTCACCACAATGAGCAGTTCTTC. As protein: CSATGGHHNEQFF. The V call is TRBV20-1, the J call TRBJ2-1; 7 bases are a match to TRBD2. The germline gives CDR1 DFQATT, CDR2 SNEGSKA (reference sequence). The V gene end was trimmed by 6 bases and the J gene end by 5 bases; junction bases not matched to a gene: 7. CDR3 length: 13 amino acids.

This clonotype has more than one count but fewer than ten. The chain uses TRBV4-1 and TRBJ2-7, with no clear D. The CDR3 is 16 amino acids. Germline CDR1 is MGHRA and CDR2 is YSYEKL. Trimming removed 4 bases from V and 1 base from J, with 17 bases in between. The CDR3 bases are TGCGCCAGCAGCCCGTCTGAACTGACTTGGTCCTACGAGCAGTACTTC. Translated, it gives CASSPSELTWSYEQYF.

This clonotype has at least ten counts. The rearrangement joins TRBV7-7 to TRBJ2-1, with TRBD1 matching 8 bases. The CDR3 consists of 12 residues. J gave up 8 bases and V 5 bases, and 2 bases lay outside the gene matches. Germline V gene lookup returns CDR1 SSHAT and CDR2 FNYEAQ (reference sequence). The chain's CDR3 is CASSATGDEQFF. The CDR3 nucleotides are TGTGCCAGCAGCGCGACAGGGGATGAGCAGTTCTTC.

This chain links TRBV18 with TRBJ2-1, with D uncertain. The CDR3 has 14 amino acids. V lost 2 bases and J lost 3, with 8 bases in between. Germline V gene lookup returns CDR1 KGHSH and CDR2 LQKENI. The DNA of the CDR3 is TGTGCCAGCTCACCAGGCGACCACTACAATGAGCAGTTCTTC. The encoded protein is CASSPGDHYNEQFF.

The gene calls are TRBV27 and TRBJ1-2, with no clear D. The CDR3 totals 13 residues. CDR1 is MNHEY and CDR2 is SMNVEV in the germline V gene (reference sequence). Trimming took off 8 bases at V and 5 bases at J, with 15 bases between the two ends. This CDR3 reads CASRPEFGYGYTF. CDR3 in DNA: TGTGCCAGCCGGCCAGAGTTTGGTTATGGCTACACCTTC.

V and J are TRBV4-2 and TRBJ2-3, with 8 bases lining up with TRBD2. V lost 3 bases, J lost 6 bases, and 11 bases stayed unmatched. The CDR3 runs 16 residues. Germline CDR1 reads LGHNA; CDR2 reads YNFKEQ. The CDR3 DNA follows: TGTGCCAGCAGCCATCGGGAGGGTAGCCCGGGGGATACGCAGTATTTT. The encoded protein is CASSHREGSPGDTQYF.

CDR3 amino acids: CASSLFPRRGTDTQYF. The CDR3 nucleotides are TGTGCCAGCAGTTTATTTCCGAGAAGGGGCACAGATACGCAGTATTTT. The rearrangement links TRBV27 to TRBJ2-3; D call uncertain. The CDR3 spans 16 residues. CDR1 and CDR2 (germline): MNHEY, SMNVEV (reference sequence). The ends were cut back, 1 base at V and 1 base at J, with 12 bases in the middle.

This clonotype was found many times. The V and J genes are TRBV18 and TRBJ2-1; TRBD2 is a possible D gene (5 bases). CDR1 and CDR2 from the germline V gene are KGHSH and LQKENI. The CDR3 contains 15 residues. Trimming shortened V by 3 bases and J by 7 bases, and 16 bases separated the two germline ends. Written as DNA, the CDR3 is TGTGCCAGCTCACCGGGGAATATCGAGGGTAATGAGCAGTTCTTC. Protein sequence: CASSPGNIEGNEQFF.

The chain uses TRBV7-9 and TRBJ1-2; 11 bases fit TRBD1. Germline CDR1 and CDR2: SEHNR and FQNEAQ (reference sequence). The V gene end was trimmed by 5 bases and the J gene end by 6 bases; junction bases not matched to a gene: 5. The CDR3 contains 14 residues. CDR3 DNA sequence: TGTGCCAGCAGCCGGGACAGGGGGATCAATGGCTACACCTTC. Translating gives CASSRDRGINGYTF. Full variable domain (rest looked up from reference TRBV7-9 and TRBJ1-2): DTGVSQNPRHKITKRGQNVTFRCDPISEHNRLYWYRQTLGQGPEFLTYFQNEAQLEKSRLLSDRFSAERPKGSFSTLEIQRTEQGDSAMYLCASSRDRGINGYTFGSGTRLTVV.

Turning to this clonotype: The junction departs from the called germline gene at one end, perhaps through a read error. The chain uses TRBV24-1 and TRBJ2-1, with D perhaps assigned TRBD1 or TRBD2 (6 bases each). The CDR3 is made up of 12 amino acids. Germline CDR1 reads KGHDR; CDR2 reads SFDVKD. As DNA, the CDR3 is TGTGCCACCAGTGTAACGGGGGCAGCCTTTAACTTC. It yields the protein CATSVTGAAFNF.

This clonotype was seen at least ten times. The chain has TRBV6-5 and TRBJ1-1; TRBD1 is a possible D gene (6 bases). The germline gives CDR1 MNHEY, CDR2 SVGAGI. This CDR3 has 15 amino acids. The V gene lost 0 bases and the J gene lost 1 base, with 9 bases spanning the gap. The CDR3 region has the DNA TGTGCCAGCAGTTACTCCGGGACACAGAACACTGAAGCTTTCTTT. The encoded protein is CASSYSGTQNTEAFF.

There are a few counts of this clonotype. J is TRBJ1-2 and V is TRBV28, with D tentatively TRBD1 (6 bases). The germline V and J ends were trimmed by 4 bases and 5 bases, with 8 bases remaining between them. This CDR3 spans 12 amino acids. The V gene's germline CDR1 is MDHEN and CDR2 SYDVKM. The CDR3 spells CASSYRVYGYTF. CDR3 DNA sequence: TGTGCCAGCAGTTACAGGGTTTATGGCTACACCTTC.

Many counts were recorded for this clonotype. The chain couples TRBV20-1 to TRBJ2-1; 8 nucleotides align to TRBD1. Germline V gene lookup returns CDR1 DFQATT and CDR2 SNEGSKA (reference sequence). With 5 bases clipped from V and 3 bases from J, the junction kept 9 bases outside the gene matches. This CDR3 contains 15 residues. The chain's CDR3 is CSAPRTGTFYNEQFF. The CDR3, as DNA: TGCAGTGCTCCCCGGACAGGGACTTTCTACAATGAGCAGTTCTTC.

V and J are TRBV27 and TRBJ2-4, with D possibly being TRBD1 (5 bases). V was trimmed by 5 bases and J by 6 bases, leaving 11 bases between them. Germline lookup yields CDR1 MNHEY and CDR2 SMNVEV (reference sequence). This CDR3 contains 13 residues. CDR3 region: CASSPYDRNIQYF. For the CDR3, the DNA is TGTGCCAGCAGTCCATATGACAGAAACATTCAGTACTTC.

The table lists this clonotype with a few counts. V and J are TRBV7-8 and TRBJ2-5; D gene unclear. Per the germline V gene, CDR1 is SGHVS and CDR2 is FQNEAQ. This CDR3 is 14 amino acids long. The V and J ends lost 1 base and 5 bases respectively, with 11 bases between them. CDR3 residues: CASSLDPVVETQYF. CDR3 DNA sequence: TGTGCCAGCAGCTTAGACCCCGTCGTGGAGACCCAGTACTTC. The complete variable domain, with remaining parts taken from reference TRBV7-8 and TRBJ2-5, reads GAGVSQSPRYKVAKRGQDVALRCDPISGHVSLFWYQQALGQGPEFLTYFQNEAQLDKSGLPSDRFFAERPEGSVSTLKIQRTQQEDSAVYLCASSLDPVVETQYFGPGTRLLVL.

The chain couples TRBV2 to TRBJ2-7; the D gene could be TRBD1 or TRBD2 (5 bases each). Germline V lookup: CDR1 SNHLY, CDR2 FYNNEI. The CDR3 totals 14 residues. V dropped 1 base and J dropped 6 bases, with 13 bases sitting between them. The CDR3 here is CASSEGEGFGEQYF. The CDR3 DNA reads TGTGCCAGCAGTGAAGGAGAGGGGTTCGGCGAGCAGTACTTC.

In its sample, this clonotype was seen a few times. This chain connects TRBV7-2 to TRBJ2-3; 7 bases are a match to TRBD2. CDR3 size: 16 residues. Germline lookup yields CDR1 SGHTA and CDR2 FQGNSA. The V segment lost 5 bases and the J segment 1 base; nucleotides outside the gene matches: 9. CDR3 loop: CASSTRTSPGTDTQYF. CDR3 DNA: TGTGCCAGCAGCACTCGGACTAGTCCGGGCACAGATACGCAGTATTTT.

The sample holds many counts of this clonotype. V usage is TRBV28 and J usage is TRBJ2-5; TRBD2 aligns across 10 bases. V shed 5 bases and J 2 bases; nucleotides not matched to a gene: 5. The CDR3 has 15 residues. Germline CDR1 is MDHEN and CDR2 is SYDVKM. CDR3 DNA sequence: TGTGCCAGCAGTGGACTAGCGGCAGCTCAAGAGACCCAGTACTTC. Its protein is CASSGLAAAQETQYF.

The table lists this clonotype with many counts. The chain has TRBV29-1 and TRBJ1-1; 8 positions match TRBD1. The germline V gene encodes CDR1 SQVTM and CDR2 ANQGSEA. The V segment lost 8 bases and the J segment 1 base; nucleotides outside the gene matches: 6. The CDR3 is 13 residues long. The CDR3, as DNA: TGCAGCACACACAGGGGGACGAACACTGAAGCTTTCTTT. Amino acid sequence: CSTHRGTNTEAFF.

This clonotype was seen a handful of times. The V and J genes are TRBV7-2 and TRBJ2-2; TRBD1 matches at 11 bases. The CDR3 has 14 residues. Trimming took 10 bases from V and 5 from J; bases not matched to a gene: 6. Germline V lookup: CDR1 SGHTA, CDR2 FQGNSA. CDR3 nucleotides: TGTGCCAATGGACAGGGGGCATATACCGGGGAGCTGTTTTTT. As protein: CANGQGAYTGELFF.

This clonotype was recorded a few times. This chain uses TRBV5-4 with TRBJ2-1; 8 bases line up with TRBD1. V gave up 0 bases and J gave up 6 bases; unmatched junction bases: 5. This CDR3 is 15 amino acids long. Per germline, CDR1 SGHNT and CDR2 YYREEE (reference sequence). The CDR3 sequence: CASSLVTGESNEQFF. CDR3 nucleotides: TGTGCCAGCAGCTTGGTGACAGGGGAATCCAATGAGCAGTTCTTC.

The sample holds many counts of this clonotype. The rearrangement links TRBV5-6 to TRBJ2-5, with TRBD2 matching over 12 bases. J was trimmed by 2 bases and V by 0 bases; bases with no gene match: 8. The germline V gene has CDR1 SGHDT and CDR2 YYEEEE. The CDR3 consists of 18 residues. Here the CDR3 DNA reads TGTGCCAGCAGCTTGGGTCCTGTACTAGCGGGGGGACAAGAGACCCAGTACTTC. It translates to CASSLGPVLAGGQETQYF.

V gene TRBV6-5 combines with J gene TRBJ2-2; D gene ambiguous. Trimming left V 3 bases short and J 2 bases short, with 13 bases between. Germline values: CDR1 MNHEY, CDR2 SVGAGI. This CDR3 contains 16 residues. The CDR3: CASSYSPTLNTGELFF. The CDR3 DNA follows: TGTGCCAGCAGTTATTCCCCCACACTAAACACCGGGGAGCTGTTTTTT.